These 24 T cell receptor beta chains share one sample of origin, sequenced in a study of OX40 agonist ivuxolimab in advanced cancers. Assay: immunoSEQ multiplex PCR; the TCRdb copy retains only in-frame clones and omits some. The sample consists of tens of thousands of clones, 88% of them appearing once. The sequencing used CD4+ or CD8+ T cells sorted from blood, collected in a trial of the OX40 agonist ivuxolimab. These receptors all stem from an adult with an advanced solid tumor such as melanoma, head and neck, liver or kidney cancer.

CDR3 DNA sequence: TGTGCCATTGGGACATCCGGAAACACCATATATTTT. As protein: CAIGTSGNTIYF. The V gene is TRBV6-6, the J gene TRBJ1-3, with a possible D match to TRBD1 (6 bases). Germline CDR1 and CDR2: MNHNY and SVGAGI (reference sequence). The germline V and J ends were trimmed by 10 bases and 4 bases, with 11 bases remaining between them. The CDR3 extends over 12 amino acids.

The chain has TRBV11-2 and TRBJ2-2, with TRBD2 matching 10 bases. V lost 5 bases to trimming and J lost 0 bases; unmatched junction nucleotides: 6. CDR1 is SGHAT, CDR2 FQNNGV, per germline. This CDR3 region has 17 residues. The CDR3 is CASSPLGLASNTGELFF. Written as DNA, the CDR3 is TGTGCCAGCAGCCCCCTGGGACTAGCGTCGAACACCGGGGAGCTGTTTTTT.

J is TRBJ2-2 and V is TRBV28, with D unresolved. Germline loops: CDR1 MDHEN, CDR2 SYDVKM. V lost 5 bases to trimming and J lost 7 bases, with 8 bases between them. This CDR3 has 12 amino acids. The CDR3 is CASSTSGGELFF. The DNA of the CDR3 is TGTGCCAGCAGTACCTCCGGCGGGGAGCTGTTTTTT.

This chain joins TRBV10-2 and TRBJ1-4; D remains unclear. This CDR3 is 15 amino acids long. Germline CDR1 WSHSY, CDR2 SAAADI. Between the trimmed V and J ends, which lost 0 bases and 8 bases, there was a span of 13 bases. This CDR3 reads CASSESAQHHEKLFF. The CDR3 bases are TGCGCCAGCAGTGAGTCGGCGCAGCACCACGAAAAACTGTTTTTT.

The J gene is TRBJ1-2, the V gene TRBV2; D gene uncertain. V was pared by 6 bases and J by 1 base, with 9 bases between. The CDR3 totals 13 residues. CDR1 SNHLY and CDR2 FYNNEI come from the germline V gene. The DNA for the CDR3 is TGTGCCAGCAGGGTGGTAGTTAACTATGGCTACACCTTC. Translating gives CASRVVVNYGYTF. Using reference TRBV2 and TRBJ1-2 for the parts outside the CDR3, the full variable domain is EPEVTQTPSHQVTQMGQEVILRCVPISNHLYFYWYRQILGQKVEFLVSFYNNEISEKSEIFDDQFSVERPDGSNFTLKIRSTKLEDSAMYFCASRVVVNYGYTFGSGTRLTVV.

The chain links TRBV29-1 to TRBJ1-1, with D possibly matching TRBD1 (6 bases). Germline V gene lookup returns CDR1 SQVTM and CDR2 ANQGSEA. V dropped 0 bases and J dropped 5 bases, with 13 bases sitting between them. CDR3 size: 14 residues. CDR3 sequence (DNA): TGCAGCGTTGAAGAGGGGGCTTTTGGGACTGAAGCTTTCTTT. As protein: CSVEEGAFGTEAFF. The variable domain in full, completed from reference TRBV29-1 and TRBJ1-1, reads SAVISQKPSRDICQRGTSLTIQCQVDSQVTMMFWYRQQPGQSLTLIATANQGSEATYESGFVIDKFPISRPNLTFSTLTVSNMSPEDSSIYLCSVEEGAFGTEAFFGQGTRLTVV.

The V and J genes are TRBV2 and TRBJ2-5; D may be TRBD1 (5 bases). V dropped 0 bases and J dropped 1 base, with 9 bases sitting between them. CDR1 is SNHLY, CDR2 FYNNEI, per germline. This CDR3 comprises 15 residues. This CDR3 is CASSEARQTQETQYF. The CDR3 DNA follows: TGTGCCAGCAGTGAAGCGCGACAGACCCAAGAGACCCAGTACTTC.

This chain links TRBV23-1 with TRBJ2-3, with TRBD1 as a possible D gene (5 bases). TRBV23-1 is reported as an ORF; its role is uncertain. With 11 bases removed from V and 2 bases from J, the gap between germline ends came to 23 bases. The CDR3 is 16 amino acids. In DNA, the CDR3 is TGCGCCCATACCAAAAGGGGCAACAAGGACACAGATACGCAGTATTTT. Protein: CAHTKRGNKDTDTQYF.

This chain uses TRBV21-1 with TRBJ2-5; no check of the table's D call, TRBD2, against the DNA was made. TRBV21-1 is described as a pseudogene. This CDR3 region has 13 residues. The CDR3 region has the DNA TGTGCCAGCAGCATATGCGGGAAAGAGACCCAGTACTTC. The encoded protein is CASSICGKETQYF.

The chain employs TRBV7-8 and TRBJ2-1; 9 bases are a match to TRBD2. The CDR3 extends over 15 amino acids. The J segment lost 1 base and the V segment lost 6 bases, leaving 4 bases of the junction unmatched. Germline loops: CDR1 SGHVS, CDR2 FQNEAQ. The CDR3 is CASSRSGRSYNEQFF. DNA for the CDR3: TGTGCCAGCAGTCGAAGCGGGAGGTCCTACAATGAGCAGTTCTTC.

The chain recombines TRBV4-1 with TRBJ2-7, with D maybe TRBD2 (6 bases). The CDR3 runs 15 residues. V gave up 0 bases and J gave up 7 bases, with 16 bases separating them. In germline, CDR1 is MGHRA, CDR2 YSYEKL. The DNA of the CDR3 is TGCGCCAGCAGCCAAGAAGGGCTAGCGAGGGAGGAGCAGTACTTC. Its protein is CASSQEGLAREEQYF.

V usage is TRBV7-9 and J usage is TRBJ1-2, with a tentative D call TRBD1 (6 bases). Germline CDR1 reads SEHNR; CDR2 reads FQNEAQ (reference sequence). The V end lost 3 bases, the J end lost 5 bases, and 13 bases lay between the germline ends. The CDR3 consists of 14 residues. CDR3 DNA: TGTGCCAGCAGCTTGATGGGGGCGGGGTATGGCTACACCTTC. Translating gives CASSLMGAGYGYTF.

V gene TRBV25-1 combines with J gene TRBJ1-1, with D uncertain. The V gene's germline CDR1 is MGHDK and CDR2 SYGVNS. This CDR3 contains 14 residues. V lost 2 bases and J lost 2, with 9 bases in between. The CDR3 is CASSEGPPNTEAFF. The DNA of the CDR3 is TGTGCCAGCAGTGAAGGACCCCCAAACACTGAAGCTTTCTTT.

The chain is built from TRBV7-8 and TRBJ2-6; 9 bases are a match to TRBD2. The CDR3 is 18 amino acids. Losses at the gene ends were 1 base for V and 0 bases for J; bases not matched to a gene: 4. Germline CDR1 and CDR2: SGHVS and FQNEAQ. CDR3 region: CASSLGLAASSGANVLTF. CDR3 DNA: TGTGCCAGCAGCTTAGGACTAGCGGCAAGCTCTGGGGCCAACGTCCTGACTTTC.

This chain connects TRBV5-6 to TRBJ2-2, with a weak D call TRBD2 (5 bases). There are 13 residues in the CDR3. Germline values: CDR1 SGHDT, CDR2 YYEEEE. This CDR3 reads CATQRERFGELFF. The DNA for the CDR3 is TGTGCAACACAGAGGGAGAGGTTCGGGGAGCTGTTTTTT.

The chain combines TRBV2 with TRBJ2-3, with D hard to call. The CDR3 consists of 13 residues. Germline CDR1 is SNHLY and CDR2 is FYNNEI. The germline V and J ends were trimmed by 6 bases and 1 base, with 8 bases remaining between them. CDR3 region: CASRTAGTDTQYF. In nucleotides, the CDR3 is TGTGCCAGCAGGACGGCGGGCACAGATACGCAGTATTTT.

The chain carries TRBV28 and TRBJ2-7, with D perhaps TRBD1 (6 bases). The CDR3 covers 15 residues. Germline V gene lookup returns CDR1 MDHEN and CDR2 SYDVKM. Trimming pared 5 bases from V and 6 bases from J, leaving 20 bases between. The CDR3 region has the DNA TGTGCCAGCAGTCCCAGCGAGGGGGAGTTCTCCGAGCAGTACTTC. Translation gives CASSPSEGEFSEQYF.

The chain couples TRBV18 to TRBJ2-7; D perhaps matches TRBD2 (5 bases). This CDR3 is 16 amino acids long. V lost 2 bases and J 0 bases, leaving 14 bases between the germline ends. CDR1 is KGHSH, CDR2 LQKENI, per germline. CDR3 loop: CASSPGFIEGSYEQYF. CDR3 DNA sequence: TGTGCCAGCTCACCAGGATTTATAGAGGGCTCCTACGAGCAGTACTTC.

This chain joins TRBV7-2 and TRBJ2-2; TRBD2 aligns across 9 bases. Trimming took 4 bases from V and 5 from J; bases not matched to a gene: 5. The CDR3 contains 15 residues. The germline gives CDR1 SGHTA, CDR2 FQGNSA. This CDR3 is CASSYRTSETGELFF. DNA for the CDR3: TGTGCCAGCAGCTATAGGACTAGCGAGACCGGGGAGCTGTTTTTT.

The chain is built from TRBV11-2 and TRBJ1-1; D is uncertain. The CDR3 has 15 residues. The germline CDR1 and CDR2 sequences are SGHAT and FQNNGV. With 3 bases removed from V and 0 bases from J, the gap between germline ends came to 11 bases. Here the CDR3 reads CASSFSAGMNTEAFF. CDR3 DNA sequence: TGTGCCAGCAGCTTTAGTGCGGGGATGAACACTGAAGCTTTCTTT.

The chain is built from TRBV9 and TRBJ2-3; D is unresolved. CDR1 SGDLS and CDR2 YYNGEE come from the germline V gene. There are 14 residues in the CDR3. Deletions cut 0 bases from V and 4 bases from J, with 9 bases between. CDR3 amino acids: CASSVGNVADTQYF. Here the CDR3 DNA reads TGTGCCAGCAGCGTAGGGAATGTAGCAGATACGCAGTATTTT.

In nucleotides, the CDR3 is TGTGCCAGCAGTGAAGCCCGGACAACCAGCTCCTATAATTCACCCCTCCACTTT. It yields the protein CASSEARTTSSYNSPLHF. The chain couples TRBV6-1 to TRBJ1-6; a possible D gene is TRBD1 (5 bases). The CDR3 consists of 18 residues. The V gene lost 0 bases and the J gene lost 0 bases, with 12 bases spanning the gap. CDR1 MNHNS and CDR2 SASEGT come from the germline V gene.

This chain connects TRBV2 to TRBJ2-3; D uncertain. There are 13 residues in the CDR3. CDR1 is SNHLY and CDR2 is FYNNEI in the germline V gene. Trimming took off 3 bases at V and 1 base at J, with 5 bases between the two ends. The CDR3 coding sequence is TGTGCCAGCAGTGATACAGGCACAGATACGCAGTATTTT. It codes for CASSDTGTDTQYF.

The chain combines TRBV25-1 with TRBJ2-3; 9 bases align to TRBD2. The CDR3 runs to 15 residues. CDR1 MGHDK and CDR2 SYGVNS come from the germline V gene. V lost 4 bases, J lost 3 bases, and 5 bases stayed unmatched. The CDR3 nucleotides read TGTGCCAGCAGTGTGGGACTAGCTGGAACAGATACGCAGTATTTT. This translates into CASSVGLAGTDTQYF.